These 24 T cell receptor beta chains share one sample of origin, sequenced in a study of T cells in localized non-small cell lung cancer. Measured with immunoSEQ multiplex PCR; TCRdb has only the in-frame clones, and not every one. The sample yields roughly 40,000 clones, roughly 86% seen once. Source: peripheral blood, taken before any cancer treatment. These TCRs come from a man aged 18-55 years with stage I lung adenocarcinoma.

The CDR3 loop reads CASSYTGAFTNYGYTF. CDR3 coding DNA: TGTGCCAGCAGTTACACCGGGGCTTTCACTAACTATGGCTACACCTTC. The chain links TRBV6-5 to TRBJ1-2; tentatively, D is TRBD1 (5 bases). CDR3 length: 16 amino acids. The germline CDR1 and CDR2 sequences are MNHEY and SVGAGI. The germline V and J ends were trimmed by 2 bases and 0 bases, with 13 bases remaining between them.

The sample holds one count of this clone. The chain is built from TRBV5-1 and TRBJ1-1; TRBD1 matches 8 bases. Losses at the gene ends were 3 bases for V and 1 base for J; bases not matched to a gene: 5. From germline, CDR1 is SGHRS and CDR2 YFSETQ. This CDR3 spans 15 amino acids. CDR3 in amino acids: CASSWLDRENTEAFF. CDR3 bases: TGCGCCAGCAGCTGGTTGGACAGGGAGAACACTGAAGCTTTCTTT.

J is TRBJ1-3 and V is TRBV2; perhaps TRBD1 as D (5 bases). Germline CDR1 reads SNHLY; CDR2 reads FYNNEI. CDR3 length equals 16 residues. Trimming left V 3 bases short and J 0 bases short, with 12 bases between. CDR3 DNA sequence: TGTGCCAGCAGTGAGGGACGTCGGATCTCTGGAAACACCATATATTTT. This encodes CASSEGRRISGNTIYF.

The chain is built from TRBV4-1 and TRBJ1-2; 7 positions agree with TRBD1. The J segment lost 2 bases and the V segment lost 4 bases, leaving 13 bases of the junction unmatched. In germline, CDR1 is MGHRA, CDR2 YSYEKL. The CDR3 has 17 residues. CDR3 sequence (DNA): TGCGCCAGCAGCCCGGTACTGGGACAGACCTCAAACTATGGCTACACCTTC. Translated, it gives CASSPVLGQTSNYGYTF.

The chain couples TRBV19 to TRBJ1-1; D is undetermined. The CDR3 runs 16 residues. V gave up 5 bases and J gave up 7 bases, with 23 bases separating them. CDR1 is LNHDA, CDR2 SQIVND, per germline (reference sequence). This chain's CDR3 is CASSPTGYPGSGEAFF. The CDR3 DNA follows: TGTGCCAGTAGTCCTACGGGTTATCCGGGGTCCGGTGAAGCTTTCTTT.

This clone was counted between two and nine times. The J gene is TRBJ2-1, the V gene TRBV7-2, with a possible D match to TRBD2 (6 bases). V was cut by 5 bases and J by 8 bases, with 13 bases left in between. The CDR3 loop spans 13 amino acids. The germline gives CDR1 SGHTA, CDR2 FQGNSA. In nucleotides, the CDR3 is TGTGCCAGCAGCCGGACTAAGGTCGATGAGCAGTTCTTC. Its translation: CASSRTKVDEQFF.

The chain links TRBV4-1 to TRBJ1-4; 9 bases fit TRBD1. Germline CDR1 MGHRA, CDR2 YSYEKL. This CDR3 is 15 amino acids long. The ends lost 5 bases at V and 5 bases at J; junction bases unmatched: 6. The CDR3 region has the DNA TGCGCCAGCAGCGCATTCGGGACAGGGAATGAAAAACTGTTTTTT. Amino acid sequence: CASSAFGTGNEKLFF.

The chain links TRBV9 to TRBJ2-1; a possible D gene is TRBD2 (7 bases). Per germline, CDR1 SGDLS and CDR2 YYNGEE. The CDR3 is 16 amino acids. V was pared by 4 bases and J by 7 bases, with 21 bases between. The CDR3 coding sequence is TGTGCCAGCAGCCCCGGAAGGGGGGGGCCGGAGAATGAGCAGTTCTTC. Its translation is CASSPGRGGPENEQFF. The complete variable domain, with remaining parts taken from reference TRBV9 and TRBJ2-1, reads DSGVTQTPKHLITATGQRVTLRCSPRSGDLSVYWYQQSLDQGLQFLIQYYNGEERAKGNILERFSAQQFPDLHSELNLSSLELGDSALYFCASSPGRGGPENEQFFGPGTRLTVL.

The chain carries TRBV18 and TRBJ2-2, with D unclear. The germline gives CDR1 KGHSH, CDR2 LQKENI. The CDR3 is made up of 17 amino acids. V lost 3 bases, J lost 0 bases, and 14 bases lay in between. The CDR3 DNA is TGTGCCAGCTCACCTAGGGTCCAGTTCGCGAACACCGGGGAGCTGTTTTTT. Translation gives CASSPRVQFANTGELFF. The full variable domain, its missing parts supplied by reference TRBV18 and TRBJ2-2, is NAGVMQNPRHLVRRRGQEARLRCSPMKGHSHVYWYRQLPEEGLKFMVYLQKENIIDESGMPKERFSAEFPKEGPSILRIQQVVRGDSAAYFCASSPRVQFANTGELFFGEGSRLTVL.

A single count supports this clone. CDR3 residues: CASSIGSWVQGAKGYTF. The CDR3 DNA follows: TGTGCCAGTAGTATAGGGTCCTGGGTGCAGGGCGCGAAAGGCTACACCTTC. The gene calls are TRBV19 and TRBJ1-2; tentatively, D is TRBD1 (5 bases). Trimming pared 1 base from V and 8 bases from J, leaving 23 bases between. CDR3 length: 17 residues. In germline, CDR1 is LNHDA, CDR2 SQIVND (reference sequence).

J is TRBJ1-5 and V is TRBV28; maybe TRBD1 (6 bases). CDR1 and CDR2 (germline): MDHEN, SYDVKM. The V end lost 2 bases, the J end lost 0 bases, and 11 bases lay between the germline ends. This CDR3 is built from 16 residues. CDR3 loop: CASSLRQAISNQPQHF. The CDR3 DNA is TGTGCCAGCAGTTTACGACAGGCGATTAGCAATCAGCCCCAGCATTTT.

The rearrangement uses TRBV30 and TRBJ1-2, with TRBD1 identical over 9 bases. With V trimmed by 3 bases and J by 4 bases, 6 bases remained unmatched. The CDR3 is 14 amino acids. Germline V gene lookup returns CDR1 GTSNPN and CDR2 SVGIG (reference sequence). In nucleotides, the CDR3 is TGTGCCTGGAGGAGGACAGGGGAGGGCTATGGCTACACCTTC. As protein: CAWRRTGEGYGYTF.

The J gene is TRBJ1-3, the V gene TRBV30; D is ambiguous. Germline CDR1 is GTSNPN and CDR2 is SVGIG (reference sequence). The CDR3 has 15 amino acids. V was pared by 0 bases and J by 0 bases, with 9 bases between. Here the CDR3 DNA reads TGTGCCTGGAGTGTGGGAAGAAGCTCTGGAAACACCATATATTTT. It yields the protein CAWSVGRSSGNTIYF.

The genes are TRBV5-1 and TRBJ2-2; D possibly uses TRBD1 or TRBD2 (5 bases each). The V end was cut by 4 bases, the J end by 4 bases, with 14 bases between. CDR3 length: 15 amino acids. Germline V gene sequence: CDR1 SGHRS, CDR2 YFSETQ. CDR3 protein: CASSAVPGGTGELFF. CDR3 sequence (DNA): TGCGCCAGCAGCGCAGTCCCTGGGGGCACCGGGGAGCTGTTTTTT. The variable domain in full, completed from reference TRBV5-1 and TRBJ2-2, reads KAGVTQTPRYLIKTRGQQVTLSCSPISGHRSVSWYQQTPGQGLQFLFEYFSETQRNKGNFPGRFSGRQFSNSRSEMNVSTLELGDSALYLCASSAVPGGTGELFFGEGSRLTVL.

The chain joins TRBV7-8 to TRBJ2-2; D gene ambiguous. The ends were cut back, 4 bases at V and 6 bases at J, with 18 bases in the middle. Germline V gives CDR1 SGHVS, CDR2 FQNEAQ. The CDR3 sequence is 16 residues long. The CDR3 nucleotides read TGTGCCAGCAGCTCCCTACTTAGTGTAGGACCCGGGGAGCTGTTTTTT. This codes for CASSSLLSVGPGELFF.

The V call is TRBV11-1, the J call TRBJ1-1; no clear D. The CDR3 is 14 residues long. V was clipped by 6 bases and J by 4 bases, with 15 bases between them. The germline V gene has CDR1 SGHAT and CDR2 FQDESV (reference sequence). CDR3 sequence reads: CASRSNELSTEAFF. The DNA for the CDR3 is TGTGCCAGCAGATCAAACGAACTTTCCACTGAAGCTTTCTTT.

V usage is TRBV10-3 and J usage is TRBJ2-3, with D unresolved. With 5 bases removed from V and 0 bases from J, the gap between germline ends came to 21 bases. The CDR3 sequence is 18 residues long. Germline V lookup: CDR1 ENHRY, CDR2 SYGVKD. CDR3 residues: CAISKEYRAKGSTDTQYF. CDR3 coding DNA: TGTGCCATCAGTAAAGAATACCGGGCCAAAGGTAGCACAGATACGCAGTATTTT.

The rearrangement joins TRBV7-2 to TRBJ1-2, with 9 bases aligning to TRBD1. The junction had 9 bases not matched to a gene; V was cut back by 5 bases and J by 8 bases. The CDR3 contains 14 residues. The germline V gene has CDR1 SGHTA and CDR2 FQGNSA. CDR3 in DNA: TGTGCCAGCAGCCGCATACAGGGGGCAGGAGGCTACACCTTC. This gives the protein CASSRIQGAGGYTF.

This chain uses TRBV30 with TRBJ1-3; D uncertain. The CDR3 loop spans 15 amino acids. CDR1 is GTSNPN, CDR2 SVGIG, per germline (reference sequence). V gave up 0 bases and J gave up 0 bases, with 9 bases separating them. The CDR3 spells CAWSVPTNSGNTIYF. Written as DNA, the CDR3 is TGTGCCTGGAGTGTACCGACAAACTCTGGAAACACCATATATTTT.

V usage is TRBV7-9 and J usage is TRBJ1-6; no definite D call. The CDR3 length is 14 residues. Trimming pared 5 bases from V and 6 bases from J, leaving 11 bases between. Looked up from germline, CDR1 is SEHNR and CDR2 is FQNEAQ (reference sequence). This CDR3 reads CASSQNPVNSPLHF. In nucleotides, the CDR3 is TGTGCCAGCAGCCAGAATCCAGTTAATTCACCCCTCCACTTT.

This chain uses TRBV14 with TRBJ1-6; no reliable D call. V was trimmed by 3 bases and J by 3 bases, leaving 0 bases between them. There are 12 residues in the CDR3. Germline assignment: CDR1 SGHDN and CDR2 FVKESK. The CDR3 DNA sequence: TGTGCCAGCAGCCACTATAATTCACCCCTCCACTTT. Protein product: CASSHYNSPLHF.

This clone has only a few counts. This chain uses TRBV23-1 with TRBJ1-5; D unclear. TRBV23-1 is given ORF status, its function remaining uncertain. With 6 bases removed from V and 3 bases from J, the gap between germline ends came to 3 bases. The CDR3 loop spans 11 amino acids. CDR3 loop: CASRHNQPQHF. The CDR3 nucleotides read TGCGCCAGCAGGCACAATCAGCCCCAGCATTTT.

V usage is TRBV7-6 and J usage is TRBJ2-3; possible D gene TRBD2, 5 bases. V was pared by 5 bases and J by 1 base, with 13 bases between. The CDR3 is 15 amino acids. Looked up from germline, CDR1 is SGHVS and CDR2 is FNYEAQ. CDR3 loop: CASSIGGARTDTQYF. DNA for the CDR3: TGTGCCAGCAGCATCGGAGGAGCGCGCACAGATACGCAGTATTTT.

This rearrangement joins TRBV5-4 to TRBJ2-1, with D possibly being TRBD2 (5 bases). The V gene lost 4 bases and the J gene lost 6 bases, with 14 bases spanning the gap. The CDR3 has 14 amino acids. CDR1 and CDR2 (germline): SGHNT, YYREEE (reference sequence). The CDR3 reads CASSPGLAGNEQFF. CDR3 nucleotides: TGTGCCAGCAGCCCCGGACTGGCGGGCAATGAGCAGTTCTTC.